A selection of T cell receptor beta chains follows, all from one sample in a study of OX40 agonist ivuxolimab in advanced cancers. The data were produced by immunoSEQ multiplex PCR, yet TCRdb's version contains in-frame clones alone and is incomplete. The table includes around 19,000 clones, 80% to 90% detected once. Sequencing was performed on CD4+ or CD8+ T cells sorted from blood, taken in a trial of the OX40 agonist ivuxolimab. The receptors here all came from an adult with an advanced solid tumor such as melanoma, head and neck, liver or kidney cancer. CDR3s leave out the opening cysteine and the closing phenylalanine or tryptophan.

TRBJ1-4,TRBV5-6,ASSWTGSEKLF
TRBJ2-7,TRBV5-1,ASSPAVARDEQY
TRBJ2-1,TRBV30,AWSREDEQF
TRBJ2-7,TRBV7-8,ASEAGGSYEQY
TRBJ1-2,TRBV6-5,ASSSPGQEVYGYT
TRBJ1-1,TRBV14,ASSQEGQLEAF
TRBJ1-2,TRBV6-5,ASSRQGGGYGYT
TRBJ2-7,TRBV19,ASSPFGLAEYEQY
TRBJ1-2,TRBV30,AWSGEAGSGYT
TRBJ1-2,TRBV29-1,SVDRHSRGYT
TRBJ2-6,TRBV6-5,ASNSGPGANVLT
TRBJ2-3,TRBV2,ASSEVEGPRNTQY
TRBJ2-3,TRBV20-1,SAWPVDTQY
TRBJ2-7,TRBV28,ASSFGTELYEQY
TRBJ1-4,TRBV4-1,ASSRGDRPTNEKLF
TRBJ1-2,TRBV6-5,ASSYGQAYGYT
TRBJ1-6,TRBV30,AWRATGTVSVPLH
TRBJ1-4,TRBV5-4,ASSLTGLPGREKLF
TRBJ2-1,TRBV6-4,ASSVLAGGNNEQF
TRBJ1-1,TRBV29-1,SVVRGAEAF
TRBJ2-1,TRBV4-2,ASSQDLGSGSYNEQF
TRBJ2-2,TRBV27,ASSLSVRPNTGELF
TRBJ1-2,TRBV5-4,ASSLEINGYT
TRBJ1-4,TRBV19,ASSELANEKLF
TRBJ2-3,TRBV6-4,ASSDSPGGSTDTQY
TRBJ2-3,TRBV5-1,ASSLVGSSTDTQY
TRBJ2-7,TRBV15,ASRATNSYEQY
TRBJ2-3,TRBV28,ASSVRTDTQY
TRBJ2-7,TRBV27,ASSTRRSYEQY
TRBJ2-1,TRBV4-1,ASSQESGLRKDNEQF
TRBJ1-5,TRBV19,ASSIDPEDLSNQPQH
TRBJ2-3,TRBV10-3,AISESVAGGSDTQY
TRBJ1-1,TRBV7-3,ASSPTGTMNTEAF
TRBJ2-7,TRBV27,ATARGPTGYEQY
TRBJ2-1,TRBV18,ASSASGGSSSYNEQF
TRBJ2-2,TRBV7-7,ASSGLAGPSTGELF
TRBJ1-5,TRBV4-1,ASSQGAGSPQH
TRBJ1-4,TRBV4-2,ASSQEPRSNEKLF
TRBJ2-5,TRBV7-8,ASSPDSWETQY
TRBJ2-7,TRBV7-6,ASSVGQGLYEQY
TRBJ1-3,TRBV5-1,ASSLEAGFSGNTIY
TRBJ2-7,TRBV27,ASSTLHRDGFYEQY
TRBJ2-2,TRBV27,ASSGRSTEGPGELF
TRBJ1-1,TRBV27,ASMDREHRSEAF
TRBJ2-5,TRBV7-6,ASSDLARETQY
TRBJ2-7,TRBV4-1,ASSQGSEQY
TRBJ2-1,TRBV5-1,ASSLVPSGSQNEQF
TRBJ2-7,TRBV4-1,ASSQDHGTRAYEQY
TRBJ2-7,TRBV6-1,ASSPGTPYEQY
TRBJ2-1,TRBV19,ASSRTSTGNEQF
TRBJ1-2,TRBV30,AWSVTGQTFNYGYT
TRBJ2-5,TRBV19,ASSTTGGETQY
TRBJ1-1,TRBV6-1,ASSERPGNTEAF